This T cell receptor beta chain is drawn from a study of T cell repertoires in cytomegalovirus infection. Study as a whole: TCR beta signatures that were public indicated CMV infection and matching HLA type. Notes on the study in general: Using cumulative public TCR beta family frequency, the authors identified those who carried CMV together with the relevant HLA.

MiXCR, applied by TCRdb to the reads, yields one record per CDR3 protein. The table shows fewer than 850,000 distinct CDR3 sequences, with under 35% occurring only once. As to this clonotype: The antigen remains undetermined.

V shed 3 bases and J 0 bases; nucleotides not matched to a gene: 2. This CDR3 has 14 residues. Germline V gives CDR1 SGDLS, CDR2 YYNGEE. V is TRBV9 and J is TRBJ2-7, with TRBD2 matching over 8 bases. Sequencing was performed on cultured CD8+ T cells from PBMCs, taken from culture after CMV antigen stimulation. The clonotype comes from a human donor in good health (CMV status not recorded). Some clones in this sample may be carry-over from other donors' samples. CDR3 in DNA: TGTGCCAGCAGCGGACTAGCGAACTCCTACGAGCAGTACTTC. Residues: CASSGLANSYEQYF.